Each of the 2 T cell receptor beta chains below was sequenced from the same sample in a study of blood T cell repertoires in COVID-19. Sequenced by immunoSEQ multiplex PCR; TCRdb stores in-frame clones only, minus some. The data contain under 200,000 clones, roughly 71% of them singletons. Sequencing was performed on peripheral blood. These receptors were taken from a woman older than 75 with acute or convalescent COVID-19.

CDR3 loop: CSASRNLGADTQYF. In nucleotides, the CDR3 is TGCAGTGCTAGTAGAAACCTCGGAGCAGATACGCAGTATTTT. V is TRBV20-1 and J is TRBJ2-3; the D is unclear. The CDR3 contains 14 residues. CDR1 and CDR2 from the germline V gene are DFQATT and SNEGSKA (reference sequence). The V end was cut by 3 bases, the J end by 4 bases, with 14 bases between.

This clone was seen at least ten times. The rearrangement links TRBV19 to TRBJ2-7; TRBD2 might be the D (6 bases). CDR1 and CDR2 from the germline V gene are LNHDA and SQIVND (reference sequence). CDR3 length: 16 amino acids. Trimming took off 6 bases at V and 1 base at J, with 19 bases between the two ends. As DNA, the CDR3 is TGTGCCAGTAGCACCACCCTAGGGACTGGATCCTACGAGCAGTACTTC. Its translation is CASSTTLGTGSYEQYF. The complete variable domain, with remaining parts taken from reference TRBV19 and TRBJ2-7, reads DGGITQSPKYLFRKEGQNVTLSCEQNLNHDAMYWYRQDPGQGLRLIYYSQIVNDFQKGDIAEGYSVSREKKESFPLTVTSAQKNPTAFYLCASSTTLGTGSYEQYFGPGTRLTVT.